The sequence of this T cell receptor beta chain was determined in a study of blood T cell repertoires in COVID-19 (dated by TCRdb to between 2020 and 2021). Regarding the study in general: The collaborator samples originated in the United States, Italy and Spain and spanned the acute and convalescent phases of COVID-19. The repertoires were released in a freely available public database intended as a resource for research on the immune response to SARS-CoV-2. Subjects who had been exposed to COVID-19, were actively infected with it, or had recovered from it provided the deeply sampled blood TCRbeta repertoires that made up the dataset. The material from the prospective study consisted of cDNA or gDNA derived from T cells, B-cell-depleted T cells, or PBMCs. The samples were drawn from two sources: the first 160 participants of the ongoing ImmuneRACE study, and 1,000 to 1,500 subjects contributed by 6 global collaborators. Where available, HLA class I and class II types were obtained from metadata supplied by the sample provider rather than from assay-based typing. Nearly every sample came with metadata listing a de-identified subject ID, COVID-19 status, age in years and sex. Results the study describes overall, beyond this receptor: The quantity of clinical and demographic metadata differed by source and by participant and was supplied without curation.

TCRbeta CDR3 regions were amplified from genomic DNA by means of the immunoSEQ Assay, a bias-controlled multiplex PCR. As for the authors' bioinformatics: The number of nucleated cells in each sample was estimated by amplification of reference gene primers within the assay. To quantify the absolute abundance of each unique TCRbeta CDR3 rearrangement, sequence reads were collapsed and filtered. For each sample, productive Simpson clonality was calculated as the square root of Simpson's diversity index over productive rearrangements. Not all clones reach the TCRdb copy of this immuneACCESS table, which keeps in-frame sequences only. Checked studies attribute under half of the gap to unresolved V genes and leave the rest unexplained. V, J and clone size are taken as reported in that table, and D and trimming were inferred from the DNA itself. The sample profile shows about 240,000 clones; approximately 83% of them were found once. Of the sample, about 3.3% is held by the ten largest clones.

Enrolling through a virtual design, the prospective study's participants ranged in age from roughly 18 to 100 years and lived across 20 to 25 United States geographic areas. In the prospective study, participants were assigned to cohorts based on the clinical history participants reported in a screening survey and a study questionnaire. In the prospective study, mobile phlebotomists collected whole blood, serum and a nasopharyngeal or oropharyngeal swab from each participant. Additional blood draws and questionnaires over a roughly two-month period could optionally be provided by prospective study participants. Blood samples from the prospective study were shipped frozen or at room temperature prior to DNA extraction. This clone was seen once. Its antigen has not been determined. Base qualities were left out, and no much larger clone turns up one base away. Other DNA sequences of this sample code for an identical CDR3.

This TCR came from a woman aged 40-49 years with acute COVID-19. The sample taken for sequencing was PBMCs or T cells enriched from blood (not recorded which).

In nucleotides, the sequence is TGCGCCAGCAGCCCCGACAGGGTGAACACTGAAGCTTTCTTT. It encodes CASSPDRVNTEAFF. The chain joins TRBV5-1 to TRBJ1-1; TRBD1 aligns with 7 central bases. The CDR3 goes from the cysteine to the phenylalanine over 14 residues. The retained sequence is limited to the CDR3, 42 bases, with the frame set at the first base. Trimming leaves V shorter by 4 bases and J shorter by 0 bases, with the junction holding 3 bases beyond the gene matches. The germline V gene gives CDR1 as SGHRS and CDR2 as YFSETQ.